A single sample is the source of the 11 T cell receptor beta chains below, sequenced in a study of CD4 T cells in relation to SARS-CoV-2 and coronaviruses. CD4+ T cells from unexposed donors were obtained before the COVID-19 pandemic (2011-2018). Sequenced by immunoSEQ multiplex PCR; TCRdb stores in-frame clones only, minus some. The table has 60,000 to 85,000 clones, approximately 95% seen once; the top ten hold about 0.23%. Material for sequencing was naive CD4+ T cells from PBMCs. Subset reported: naive CD4+ T cells isolated by negative enrichment. These receptors were taken from a human donor in good health.

This chain links TRBV7-9 with TRBJ2-1, with 11 bases aligning to TRBD2. Unmatched junction bases numbered 5, after V lost 5 bases and J lost 5 bases. Per the germline V gene, CDR1 is SEHNR and CDR2 is FQNEAQ (reference sequence). The CDR3 contains 15 residues. As DNA, the CDR3 is TGTGCCAGCAGCCCACTAGCGGGGGTAAACAATGAGCAGTTCTTC. Translating it yields CASSPLAGVNNEQFF.

The rearrangement joins TRBV7-2 to TRBJ2-1; 10 nucleotides agree with TRBD1. The V and J ends lost 5 bases and 4 bases, in that order; junction bases with no gene match: 5. The germline CDR1 and CDR2 sequences are SGHTA and FQGNSA. This CDR3 contains 15 residues. Here the CDR3 DNA reads TGTGCCAGCAGCCAGGACAGGGGGGAATACAATGAGCAGTTCTTC. Protein sequence: CASSQDRGEYNEQFF.

The chain employs TRBV11-2 and TRBJ1-1, with 8 bases matching TRBD1. Germline CDR1 is SGHAT and CDR2 is FQNNGV. J gave up 2 bases and V 1 base, and 9 bases lay outside the gene matches. The CDR3 consists of 17 residues. CDR3 DNA sequence: TGTGCCAGCAGCTTAGTCCAGGGGGCGATAGGAAACACTGAAGCTTTCTTT. Translating gives CASSLVQGAIGNTEAFF.

The rearrangement joins TRBV6-2 or TRBV6-3 to TRBJ2-7; D is unresolved. This CDR3 contains 15 residues. V lost 0 bases and J 2 bases, leaving 11 bases between the germline ends. Per germline, CDR1 MNHEY and CDR2 SVGEGT. The CDR3 bases are TGTGCCAGCAGTTACTCGAGTCCAGTCACCTACGAGCAGTACTTC. Translation gives CASSYSSPVTYEQYF.

The rearrangement links TRBV7-9 to TRBJ2-7; 7 bases are a match to TRBD1. The CDR3 contains 13 residues. CDR1 SEHNR and CDR2 FQNEAQ come from the germline V gene (reference sequence). The V segment lost 7 bases and the J segment 2 bases; nucleotides outside the gene matches: 5. The CDR3 sequence is CASTKGTAYEQYF. The DNA of the CDR3 is TGTGCCAGCACAAAGGGGACAGCCTACGAGCAGTACTTC. Variable domain in full (rest from reference TRBV7-9 and TRBJ2-7): DTGVSQNPRHKITKRGQNVTFRCDPISEHNRLYWYRQTLGQGPEFLTYFQNEAQLEKSRLLSDRFSAERPKGSFSTLEIQRTEQGDSAMYLCASTKGTAYEQYFGPGTRLTVT.

J is TRBJ2-7 and V is TRBV18; unclear D gene. Germline CDR1 reads KGHSH; CDR2 reads LQKENI. V was shortened by 2 bases and J by 0 bases, with 5 bases between the two germline ends. The CDR3 is 13 residues long. The CDR3 DNA reads as TGTGCCAGCTCACCAGCGGACTCCTACGAGCAGTACTTC. Protein: CASSPADSYEQYF.

The chain is built from TRBV7-2 and TRBJ2-7; maybe TRBD1 (6 bases). Trimming pared 1 base from V and 2 bases from J, leaving 9 bases between. Germline CDR1 reads SGHTA; CDR2 reads FQGNSA. This CDR3 region has 14 residues. CDR3 in amino acids: CASSLDTGTYEQYF. The CDR3 DNA reads TGTGCCAGCAGCTTAGACACAGGGACCTACGAGCAGTACTTC.

This clone showed up just a few times. The rearrangement links TRBV19 to TRBJ1-5; TRBD1 is a possible D gene (6 bases). The CDR3 runs 17 residues. V was shortened by 5 bases and J by 1 base, with 18 bases between the two germline ends. Germline assignment: CDR1 LNHDA and CDR2 SQIVND (reference sequence). The DNA for the CDR3 is TGTGCCAGTAGTCGGACAGCGTCCAACCCGAGCAATCAGCCCCAGCATTTT. Amino acid sequence: CASSRTASNPSNQPQHF.

CDR3: CASFNTGGTDTQYF. The CDR3 DNA follows: TGTGCCAGCTTCAACACAGGGGGCACAGATACGCAGTATTTT. V gene TRBV6-5 combines with J gene TRBJ2-3; the match to TRBD1 covers 7 bases. The CDR3 has 14 residues. Germline V gene data show CDR1 as MNHEY and CDR2 as SVGAGI. The trim removed 8 bases at V and 1 base at J, leaving 6 bases unmatched.

The chain uses TRBV4-2 and TRBJ2-7, with a weak D call TRBD1 (5 bases). The CDR3 extends over 14 amino acids. With 2 bases removed from V and 3 bases from J, the gap between germline ends came to 11 bases. Germline V gene sequence: CDR1 LGHNA, CDR2 YNFKEQ. The CDR3, as DNA: TGTGCCAGCAGCCAACAGGACAAGGACTACGAGCAGTACTTC. Protein sequence: CASSQQDKDYEQYF.

The chain couples TRBV9 to TRBJ1-1; 8 positions agree with TRBD1. V was pared by 2 bases and J by 2 bases, with 2 bases of the junction left unmatched. CDR1 SGDLS and CDR2 YYNGEE come from the germline V gene. The CDR3 sequence is 14 residues long. The CDR3 DNA follows: TGTGCCAGCAGCGTGACAGGGGCTAACACTGAAGCTTTCTTT. Protein product: CASSVTGANTEAFF. The full variable domain, rest sourced from reference TRBV9 and TRBJ1-1, is DSGVTQTPKHLITATGQRVTLRCSPRSGDLSVYWYQQSLDQGLQFLIQYYNGEERAKGNILERFSAQQFPDLHSELNLSSLELGDSALYFCASSVTGANTEAFFGQGTRLTVV.